These 14 T cell receptor beta chains came from one sample sequenced in a study of cytomegalovirus exposure and HLA in healthy donors. 13 Jbeta primers and 60 Vbeta primers were used for the PCR. The data were produced by immunoSEQ multiplex PCR, yet TCRdb's version contains in-frame clones alone and is incomplete. The profile covers approximately 140,000 clones, with 88% appearing a single time and 0.5% to 0.65% taken by the ten largest. The sample consisted of PBMCs. The receptors originated from a woman aged 40-49 years in good health and CMV-seronegative.

The CDR3 loop is CASSLVSGSSYNEQFF. The CDR3 DNA reads TGCGCCAGCAGCTTGGTATCCGGTTCCTCCTACAATGAGCAGTTCTTC. This sequence joins TRBV5-1 and TRBJ2-1; D is unresolved. The V gene lost 0 bases and the J gene lost 0 bases, with 10 bases spanning the gap. The CDR3 covers 16 residues. CDR1 SGHRS and CDR2 YFSETQ come from the germline V gene.

The chain links TRBV6-5 to TRBJ2-1; 7 nucleotides agree with TRBD2. This CDR3 has 15 residues. Trimming took 2 bases from V and 5 from J; bases not matched to a gene: 6. Germline CDR1 is MNHEY and CDR2 is SVGAGI. In nucleotides, the CDR3 is TGTGCCAGCAGTTACCGCGGGAGCGATCACAATGAGCAGTTCTTC. It encodes CASSYRGSDHNEQFF.

The chain combines TRBV5-1 with TRBJ2-1, with 7 bases lining up with TRBD1. Trimming cost V 2 bases and J 5 bases; bases outside gene matches: 7. Per the germline V gene, CDR1 is SGHRS and CDR2 is YFSETQ. This CDR3 spans 15 amino acids. CDR3 residues: CASSLGTGVDNEQFF. CDR3 DNA: TGCGCCAGCAGCTTAGGTACAGGGGTTGACAATGAGCAGTTCTTC.

V gene TRBV28 combines with J gene TRBJ2-7; possible D gene TRBD2, 6 bases. The CDR3 loop spans 15 amino acids. Germline V lookup: CDR1 MDHEN, CDR2 SYDVKM. The V end was cut by 2 bases, the J end by 3 bases, with 14 bases between. CDR3 in DNA: TGTGCCAGCAGTTTAGGAGGGGCGCATATCTACGAGCAGTACTTC. Translated, it gives CASSLGGAHIYEQYF.

The chain employs TRBV23-1 and TRBJ1-4; TRBD1 is a possible D gene (5 bases). TRBV23-1 belongs to the ORF category, with a function that is uncertain. The CDR3 runs 14 residues. V gave up 7 bases and J gave up 4 bases, with 13 bases separating them. CDR3 bases: TGCGCCAGCACAACCAGGGCAGATAATGAAAAACTGTTTTTT. This codes for CASTTRADNEKLFF.

This CDR3 is CASDPAHSGNTIYF. The DNA of the CDR3 is TGTGCCAGCGACCCAGCGCACTCTGGAAACACCATATATTTT. V is TRBV2 and J is TRBJ1-3; unclear D gene. Germline lookup yields CDR1 SNHLY and CDR2 FYNNEI. Trimming shortened V by 8 bases and J by 0 bases, and 11 bases separated the two germline ends. The CDR3 contains 14 residues.

This chain links TRBV5-4 with TRBJ1-2; D remains unclear. The germline V and J ends were trimmed by 2 bases and 4 bases, with 12 bases remaining between them. Germline V lookup: CDR1 SGHNT, CDR2 YYREEE (reference sequence). The CDR3 has 14 amino acids. CDR3 amino acids: CASSLHSEIYGYTF. CDR3 sequence (DNA): TGTGCCAGCAGCTTACACAGTGAGATCTATGGCTACACCTTC.

The rearrangement joins TRBV15 to TRBJ2-3; TRBD2 agrees at 8 bases. The CDR3 covers 14 residues. CDR1 is LNHNV, CDR2 YYDKDF, per germline (reference sequence). Trimming removed 6 bases from V and 5 bases from J; junction bases left unmatched: 7. In DNA, the CDR3 is TGTGCCACCAGGGGGACTAGGTCAGAAGATACGCAGTATTTT. Amino acids: CATRGTRSEDTQYF.

This chain links TRBV5-5 with TRBJ1-2; 8 bases fit TRBD1. V lost 0 bases to trimming and J lost 7 bases; unmatched junction nucleotides: 11. In germline, CDR1 is SGHKS, CDR2 YYEKEE (reference sequence). The CDR3 totals 16 residues. In nucleotides, the CDR3 is TGTGCCAGCAGCTTGGGCAGGGGGCAGGGTTTTGGTGGCTACACCTTC. It codes for CASSLGRGQGFGGYTF.

The gene calls are TRBV5-4 and TRBJ2-5; the D gene is possibly TRBD2 (5 bases). Trimming stripped 2 bases from V and 5 bases from J, with 16 bases between. Germline CDR1 SGHNT, CDR2 YYREEE (reference sequence). This CDR3 has 15 residues. CDR3 amino acids: CASSFGGSGGETQYF. The CDR3, as DNA: TGTGCCAGCAGCTTCGGTGGGAGCGGAGGCGAGACCCAGTACTTC.

This chain links TRBV28 with TRBJ1-1; D remains ambiguous. Trimming stripped 8 bases from V and 1 base from J, with 20 bases between. In germline, CDR1 is MDHEN, CDR2 SYDVKM. The CDR3 is 16 amino acids. This CDR3 is CASPTRGAEGNTEAFF. CDR3 DNA sequence: TGTGCCAGCCCGACACGCGGTGCCGAGGGGAACACTGAAGCTTTCTTT.

The chain joins TRBV7-8 to TRBJ1-4; D not resolved. Trimming took 4 bases from V and 5 from J, leaving 14 bases between them. Germline assignment: CDR1 SGHVS and CDR2 FQNEAQ. This CDR3 comprises 15 residues. CDR3 protein: CASSSRGYSNEKLFF. In DNA, the CDR3 is TGTGCCAGCAGCTCAAGAGGCTATTCGAATGAAAAACTGTTTTTT.

Of note for this clone: The junction departs from germline at one end; a sequencing error may be responsible. Additional DNA sequences in this sample encode the identical CDR3. The rearrangement links TRBV7-9 to TRBJ2-1; 7 nucleotides align to TRBD1. The germline gives CDR1 SEHNR, CDR2 FQNEAQ (reference sequence). The CDR3 runs to 15 residues. The CDR3 nucleotides read TGCGCCAGCAGCGCAGGGGGAAGCTCCTACAATGAGCAGTTCTTC. It translates to CASSAGGSSYNEQFF.

This chain links TRBV7-9 with TRBJ2-7, with a tentative D call TRBD1 (5 bases). Germline V gene lookup returns CDR1 SEHNR and CDR2 FQNEAQ (reference sequence). Trimming shortened V by 2 bases and J by 5 bases, and 10 bases separated the two germline ends. The CDR3 loop spans 13 amino acids. In DNA form, the CDR3 reads TGTGCCAGCAGCTTACAGGGCTATAACGAGCAGTACTTC. Translating gives CASSLQGYNEQYF.